Detailed here is one TCR beta chain. Its matching antigen is unknown. This sample was taken from a study of early T cells in non-severe SARS-CoV-2 infection. Study context: The study sequenced bulk RNA from unsorted whole blood, with chains unpaired.

Individual cDNA molecules were tagged with unique molecular identifiers, the study reported. TCRdb independently ran MiXCR on the 5' RACE reads; one entry per CDR3 protein. Of 50,000 to 80,000 distinct CDR3 sequences listed, just under 5% are singletons. Findings of the study overall: The matching step, a VDJdb search, favored anti-spike CD8 responses and missed private and CD4 specificities.

V was pared by 6 bases and J by 4 bases, with 18 bases between. The CDR3 loop spans 16 amino acids. Germline CDR1 SGHVS, CDR2 FQNEAQ. What was sequenced was whole blood. The chain employs TRBV7-8 and TRBJ1-4; TRBD1 is a possible D gene (6 bases). The clonotype comes from an adult who was a healthcare worker with PCR-confirmed SARS-CoV-2 infection or an uninfected control (not recorded which). The CDR3 DNA follows: TGTGCCAGCAGATCGGACAGTCGCAGGGGTAATGAAAAACTGTTTTTT. This gives the protein CASRSDSRRGNEKLFF.